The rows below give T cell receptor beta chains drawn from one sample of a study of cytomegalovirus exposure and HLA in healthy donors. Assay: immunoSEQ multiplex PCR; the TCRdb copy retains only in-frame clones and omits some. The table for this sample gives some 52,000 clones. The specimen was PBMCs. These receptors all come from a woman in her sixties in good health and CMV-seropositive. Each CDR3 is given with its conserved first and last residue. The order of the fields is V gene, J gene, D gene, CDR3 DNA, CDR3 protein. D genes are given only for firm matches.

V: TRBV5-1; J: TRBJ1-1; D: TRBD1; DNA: TGCGCCAGCAGGACAGGGGCAAAGATGAACACTGAAGCTTTCTTT; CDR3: CASRTGAKMNTEAFF
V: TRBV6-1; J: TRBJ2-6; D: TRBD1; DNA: TGTGCCAGCAGTGAGCGGACAGGGGGAACTGGGGCCAACGTCCTGACTTTC; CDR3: CASSERTGGTGANVLTF
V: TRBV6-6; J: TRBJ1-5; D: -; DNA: TGTGCCAGCAGTTACGGAGAGGGAAGCCCCCAGCATTTT; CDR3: CASSYGEGSPQHF
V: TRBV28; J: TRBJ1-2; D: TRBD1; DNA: TGTGCCAGCAGTTTAACCAGGGGGGATGGCTACACCTTC; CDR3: CASSLTRGDGYTF
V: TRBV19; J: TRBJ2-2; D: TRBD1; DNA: TGTGCCAGTAGTATTGGGCAGGGGGCCGGGGAGCTGTTTTTT; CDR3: CASSIGQGAGELFF
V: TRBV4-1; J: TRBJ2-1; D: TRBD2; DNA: TGCGCCAGCAGCCAAGGGGTATTCGGACTAGCGGGGATCAATGAGCAGTTCTTC; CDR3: CASSQGVFGLAGINEQFF
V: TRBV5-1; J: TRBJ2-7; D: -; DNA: TGCGCCAGCAGCTTAAAAGGGGTAGGCGAGCAGTACTTC; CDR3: CASSLKGVGEQYF
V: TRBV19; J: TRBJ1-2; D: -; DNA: TGTGCCAGTATTGAGAATACAGGGCAGGACTTCTATGGCTACACCTTC; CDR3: CASIENTGQDFYGYTF
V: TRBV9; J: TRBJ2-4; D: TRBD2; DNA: TGTGCCAGCAGCGAAGGCGGGGGGGCGGCCAAAAACATTCAGTACTTC; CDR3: CASSEGGGAAKNIQYF
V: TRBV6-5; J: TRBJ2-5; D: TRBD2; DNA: TGTGCCAGCAGTTACCTCCGGGGGACTAGTGAGACCCAGTACTTC; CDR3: CASSYLRGTSETQYF
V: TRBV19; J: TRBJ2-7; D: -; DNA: TGTGCCAGTAGTATCTACGACAGCTACGAGCAGTACTTC; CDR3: CASSIYDSYEQYF
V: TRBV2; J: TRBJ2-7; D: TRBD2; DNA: TGTGCCAGCAGCGACACTAGCGGGGACTCCTACGAGCAGTACTTC; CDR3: CASSDTSGDSYEQYF
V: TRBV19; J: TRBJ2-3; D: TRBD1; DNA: TGTGCCAGTAGTACCGGGACAGCGCACACAGATACGCAGTATTTT; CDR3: CASSTGTAHTDTQYF
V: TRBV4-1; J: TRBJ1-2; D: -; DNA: TGCGCCAGCAGCATCAATTATAAGTCGGGAGAGGCGATTGGCTACACCTTC; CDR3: CASSINYKSGEAIGYTF
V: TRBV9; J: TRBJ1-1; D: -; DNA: TGTGCCAGCACCTGGGGAGGGGAATACACTGAAGCTTTCTTT; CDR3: CASTWGGEYTEAFF
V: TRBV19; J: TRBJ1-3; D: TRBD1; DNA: TGTGCCAGTACTCCACCGGACAGGGGAAACACCATATATTTT; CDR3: CASTPPDRGNTIYF
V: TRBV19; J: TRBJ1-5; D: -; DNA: TGTGCCAGTATGCGAGGGCAGAGCAATCAGCCCCAGCATTTT; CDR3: CASMRGQSNQPQHF
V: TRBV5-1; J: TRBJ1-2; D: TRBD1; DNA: TGCGCCAGCAGCTTCACCGGGACAGGGGGAGCGTCGAGGGTGAGCGGCTACACCTTC; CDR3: CASSFTGTGGASRVSGYTF
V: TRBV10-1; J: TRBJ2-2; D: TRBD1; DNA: TGCGCCAGCAGTGAGTCCCTGGACAGGGACAACACCGGGGAGCTGTTTTTT; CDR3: CASSESLDRDNTGELFF
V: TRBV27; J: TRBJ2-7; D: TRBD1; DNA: TGTGCCAGCAGTTCGACAGGGGGCACTTCCTACGAGCAGTACTTC; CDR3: CASSSTGGTSYEQYF
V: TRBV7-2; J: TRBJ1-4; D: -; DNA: TGTGCCAGCAGCTTAGGAGGGAACCATGAAAAACTGTTTTTT; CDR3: CASSLGGNHEKLFF
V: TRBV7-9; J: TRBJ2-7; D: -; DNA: TGTGCCAGCAGCTTAGCAAGTGGGGCGGCCTACGAGCAGTACTTC; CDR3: CASSLASGAAYEQYF
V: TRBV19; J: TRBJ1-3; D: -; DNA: TGTGCCAGTACCGAAAGAAGGGGTGGAAACACCATATATTTT; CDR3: CASTERRGGNTIYF
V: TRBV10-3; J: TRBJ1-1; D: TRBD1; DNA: TGTGCCACGAGGACAGGGGGCACTGAAGCTTTCTTT; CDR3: CATRTGGTEAFF
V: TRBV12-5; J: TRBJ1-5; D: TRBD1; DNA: TGTGCTAGTGGTTTGGGGGGACAGGGTGGACAGCCCCAGCATTTT; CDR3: CASGLGGQGGQPQHF
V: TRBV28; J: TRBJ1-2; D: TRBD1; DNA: TGTGCCAGCACCCCCCTAAAGGACAGGGTGGACTATGGCTACACCTTC; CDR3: CASTPLKDRVDYGYTF
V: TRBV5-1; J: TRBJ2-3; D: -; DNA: TGCGCCAGCCTCGCGGGCCGGGGTGGCACAGATACGCAGTATTTT; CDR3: CASLAGRGGTDTQYF
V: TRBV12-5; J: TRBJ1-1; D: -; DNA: TGTGCTAGTGGTTTGAGGAGGGACTACACTGAAGCTTTCTTT; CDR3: CASGLRRDYTEAFF
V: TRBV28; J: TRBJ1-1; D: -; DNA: TGTGCCAGCAGTTTATACGACCGGCTAGGAGCTTTCTTT; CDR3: CASSLYDRLGAFF
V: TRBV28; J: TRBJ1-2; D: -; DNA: TGTGCCAGCAGTTTAAGGGGGGGTGGCTACACCTTC; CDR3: CASSLRGGGYTF
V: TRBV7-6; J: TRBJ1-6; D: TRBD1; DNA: TGTGCCAGCAGCCTTGGACAGGGTCATTCACCCCTCCACTTT; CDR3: CASSLGQGHSPLHF
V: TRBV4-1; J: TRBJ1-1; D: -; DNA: TGCGCCAGCAGCCGAGCCTTTACGGGGGACACTGAAGCTTTCTTT; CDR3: CASSRAFTGDTEAFF
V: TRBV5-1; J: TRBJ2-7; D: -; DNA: TGCGCCAGCAGCTTGGAAGGGGGAAGCTCCTACGAGCAGTACTTC; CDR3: CASSLEGGSSYEQYF
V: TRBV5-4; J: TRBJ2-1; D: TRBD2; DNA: TGTGCCAGCAGCACCGGGGGGGCCTATGGCAATGAGCAGTTCTTC; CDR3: CASSTGGAYGNEQFF
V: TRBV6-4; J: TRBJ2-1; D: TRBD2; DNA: TGTGCCAGTGGGCACGGGGGGGCCGGGGGAAATGAGCAGTTCTTC; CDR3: CASGHGGAGGNEQFF
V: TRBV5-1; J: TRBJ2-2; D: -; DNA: TGCGCCAGCAGCTTAGACACTGGGAACACCGGGGAGCTGTTTTTT; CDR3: CASSLDTGNTGELFF
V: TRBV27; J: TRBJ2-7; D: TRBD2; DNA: TGTGCCAGCAGTTTATCCCGACTAGCGGGGGGGCTTGAGCAGTACTTC; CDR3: CASSLSRLAGGLEQYF
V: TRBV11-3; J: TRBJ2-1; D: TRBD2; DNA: TGTGCCAGCAGCCGGGGGCTAGCGGGGAACAATGAGCAGTTCTTC; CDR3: CASSRGLAGNNEQFF
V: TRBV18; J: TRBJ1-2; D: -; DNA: TGTGCCAGCTCCCTGGGAGAATACGCCTATGGCTACACCTTC; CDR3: CASSLGEYAYGYTF
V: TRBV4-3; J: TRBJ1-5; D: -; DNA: TGCGCCAGCAGCCAAGGTCACAGGGATGGCAATCAGCCCCAGCATTTT; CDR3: CASSQGHRDGNQPQHF
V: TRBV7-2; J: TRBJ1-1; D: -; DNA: TGTGCCAGCAGCTTAGACAGTATTAACACTGAAGCTTTCTTT; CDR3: CASSLDSINTEAFF
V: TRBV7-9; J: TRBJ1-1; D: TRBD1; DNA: TGTGCCAGCAGCTTGGGACAGTCAGCTTTCTTT; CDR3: CASSLGQSAFF
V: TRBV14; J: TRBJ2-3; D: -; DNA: TGTGCCAGAAGCCAAGGGAGTACGCAGTATTTT; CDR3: CARSQGSTQYF
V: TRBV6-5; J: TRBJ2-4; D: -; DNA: TGTGCCAGCAGTCTGACGGGGGGCGTCTTACAGTACTTC; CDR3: CASSLTGGVLQYF
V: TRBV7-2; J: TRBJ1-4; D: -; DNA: TGTGCCAGCAGCCCGTCAACTAATGAAAAACTGTTTTTT; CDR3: CASSPSTNEKLFF
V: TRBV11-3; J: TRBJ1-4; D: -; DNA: TGTGCCAGCAGCTCGAGTCAGGGTTTGGCTAATGAAAAACTGTTTTTT; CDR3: CASSSSQGLANEKLFF
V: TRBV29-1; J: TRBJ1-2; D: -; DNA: TGCAGCGTTGAAGATCACGGGTACGGCTACACCTTC; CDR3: CSVEDHGYGYTF
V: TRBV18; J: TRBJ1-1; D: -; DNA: TGTGCCAGCTCGATCCAACAGGGACAAAATTTCTTT; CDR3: CASSIQQGQNFF
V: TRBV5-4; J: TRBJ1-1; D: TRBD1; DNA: TGTGCCAGCAGCCGGAGGGACAGGGCGAACACTGAAGCTTTCTTT; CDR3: CASSRRDRANTEAFF
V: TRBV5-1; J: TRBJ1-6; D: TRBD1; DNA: TGCGCCAGCAGCCAGGGACAGGCGCTCTATAATTCACCCCTCCACTTT; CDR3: CASSQGQALYNSPLHF
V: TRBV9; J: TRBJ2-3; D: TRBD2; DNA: TGTGCCAGCAGCGTAGAGCCTAGCGGACGCACAGATACGCAGTATTTT; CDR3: CASSVEPSGRTDTQYF
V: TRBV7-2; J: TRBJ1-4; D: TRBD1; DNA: TGTGCCAGCAGCTTAGTGGACAGGTCGACTAATGAAAAACTGTTTTTT; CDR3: CASSLVDRSTNEKLFF
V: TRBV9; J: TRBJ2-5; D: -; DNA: TGTGCCAGCAGCGTAGACCCCCTTGGGCGAGAGACCCAGTACTTC; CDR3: CASSVDPLGRETQYF
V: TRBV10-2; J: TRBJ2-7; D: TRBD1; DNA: TGCGCCAGCAGAACAGGGGGCGTCTCCTACGAGCAGTACTTC; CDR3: CASRTGGVSYEQYF
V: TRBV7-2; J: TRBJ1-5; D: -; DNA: TGTGCCAGCAGCTTAGCGCCGGGCAATCAGCCCCAGCATTTT; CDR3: CASSLAPGNQPQHF
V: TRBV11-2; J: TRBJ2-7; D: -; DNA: TGTGCCAGCAGCTTCACAGGCCCCGGCGAGCAGTACTTC; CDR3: CASSFTGPGEQYF
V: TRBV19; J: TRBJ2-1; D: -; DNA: TGTGCCAGTAGTATACAGGACAGAGGGGTTGATGAGCAGTTCTTC; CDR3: CASSIQDRGVDEQFF
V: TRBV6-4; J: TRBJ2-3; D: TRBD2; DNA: TGTGCCAGCAGTGGACTAGCGGGGAGCACAGATACGCAGTATTTT; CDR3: CASSGLAGSTDTQYF